Listed below are T cell receptor beta chains from one sample, sequenced in a study of HIV-infected patients and healthy controls. In TCRdb, the 5' RACE reads were re-called with MiXCR into one record per CDR3 protein. Among about 18,000 distinct CDR3 sequences listed, 10% were seen once. Sequencing was performed on blood. These receptors came from an adult in good health. CDR3s include the opening cysteine and the closing phenylalanine or tryptophan. A D gene is named only where the DNA matches it firmly. The size of a clone is reported for some rows only, either as once, few or many, or as a class for expanded clones.

NA TRBJ2-3 TRBV6-5 TRBD2 TGTGCCAGCAGCCGAATAGCGGGAGGGTCAGATACGCAGTATTTT CASSRIAGGSDTQYF
many TRBJ1-5 TRBV6-2/TRBV6-3 NA TGTGCCAGCAGTTACTCGAGGCAGGGTGACTTGGGCAATCAGCCCCAGCATTTT CASSYSRQGDLGNQPQHF
NA TRBJ2-1 TRBV30 NA TGTGCCTGGAACTCCGGTGCTAGCCGACCGGGGAATGAGCAGTTCTTC CAWNSGASRPGNEQFF
many TRBJ2-3 TRBV29-1 NA TGCAGCGTCTGGGGCGGTGGCGCAGATACGCAGTATTTT CSVWGGGADTQYF
many TRBJ2-2 TRBV12-3/TRBV12-4 TRBD2 TGTGCCAGCAGTACTAGCGGGAGCGGCCCCCGGGAGCTGTTTTTT CASSTSGSGPRELFF
few TRBJ1-1 TRBV27 NA TGTGCCAGCAGTCCCCCGGGGGACACTGAAGCTTTCTTT CASSPPGDTEAFF
many TRBJ2-1 TRBV14 TRBD2 TGTGCCAGCAGCCGCACTGGGCGGGAGATGAATGAGCAGTTCTTC CASSRTGREMNEQFF
few TRBJ1-4 TRBV11-2 NA TGTGCCAGCAGCCTAGGGGGGGGCGGAGATAATGAAAAACTGTTTTTT CASSLGGGGDNEKLFF
many TRBJ2-7 TRBV28 TRBD1 TGTGCCAGCAGTTTACCCACGACAGGGCTTCCCGGCTATGGCGAGCAGTACTTC CASSLPTTGLPGYGEQYF
NA TRBJ2-5 TRBV29-1 TRBD1 TGCAGCGTTGAGCCCCCGGGACAGCAAGAGACCCAGTACTTC CSVEPPGQQETQYF
few TRBJ2-1 TRBV20-1 TRBD2 TGCAGTGCTAGACGGGCTAGCGGGAGAGGTGAGCAGTTCTTC CSARRASGRGEQFF
many TRBJ2-3 TRBV5-1 NA TGCGCCAGCACCTGGCAGGGGTTTGGCACAGATACGCAGTATTTT CASTWQGFGTDTQYF
NA TRBJ2-3 TRBV7-2 NA TGTGCCAGCAGCTTAGTGGGGGTGGCAGATACGCAGTATTTT CASSLVGVADTQYF
medium-sized TRBJ2-3 TRBV20-1 TRBD2 TGCAGTGCTCGGAGCGGGACCCTGGGGCCAGATACGCAGTATTTT CSARSGTLGPDTQYF
medium-sized TRBJ2-4 TRBV12-3/TRBV12-4 TRBD1 TGTGCCAGCAGCCTCGGGACAGAGCAGTACTTC CASSLGTEQYF
few TRBJ2-1 TRBV28 NA TGTGCCAGCAGTATAATTGGGATCTACAATGAGCAGTTCTTC CASSIIGIYNEQFF
many TRBJ2-3 TRBV12-3/TRBV12-4 TRBD2 TGTGCCAGCAGTTTATATCGCCTTAGCGGGAGGGGGGCAGATACGCAGTATTTT CASSLYRLSGRGADTQYF
medium-sized TRBJ2-1 TRBV5-1 NA TGCGCCAGCAGTTCACTGACTGCCTCCGAGCAGTTCTTC CASSSLTASEQFF
NA TRBJ2-2 TRBV28 TRBD1 TGTGCCAGCAGTCCGCAGGGGGCCGGCGGGGAGCTGTTTTTT CASSPQGAGGELFF
many TRBJ2-1 TRBV6-2/TRBV6-3 TRBD2 TGTGCCTCATTGGCTAGCGGGGCTAATGAGCAGTTCTTC CASLASGANEQFF
many TRBJ2-4 TRBV7-9 NA TGTGCCAGCAGCTTACCCCCTCGCGGTAGGCGGGCCAAAAACATTCAGTACTTC CASSLPPRGRRAKNIQYF
many TRBJ1-1 TRBV29-1 NA TGCAGCGTTGGGACAGTTCTGAACACTGAAGCTTTCTTT CSVGTVLNTEAFF
many TRBJ2-4 TRBV11-2 NA TGTGCCAGCAGCTTTACCGGGACATCAAACCCCCCGCAGTACTTC CASSFTGTSNPPQYF
few TRBJ2-2 TRBV11-2 TRBD2 TGTGCCAGCAGCTTGGGACTAGCGGGTCCGAACACCGGGGAGCTGTTTTTT CASSLGLAGPNTGELFF
NA TRBJ2-2 TRBV30 TRBD2 TGTGCCTGGAGTGTACTAGCGGGAGGGGCCGGGGAGCTGTTTTTT CAWSVLAGGAGELFF
few TRBJ2-3 TRBV12-3/TRBV12-4 NA TGTGCCAGCAGCCCCGGGTCTTGGTTCGCTAGCACAGATACGCAGTATTTT CASSPGSWFASTDTQYF
few TRBJ1-5 TRBV6-1 NA TGTGCCAGCAACCCTGGGGCCTCATATAGCAATCAGCCCCAGCATTTT CASNPGASYSNQPQHF
many TRBJ2-3 TRBV6-1 TRBD2 TGTGCCAGCAGTGAAGAGCAAGCGGGAGGATATAGCACAGATACGCAGTATTTT CASSEEQAGGYSTDTQYF